The 15 T cell receptor beta chains below were found in one sample sequenced in a study of blood T cell repertoires in COVID-19. This table comes from immunoSEQ multiplex PCR, and its TCRdb copy is limited to in-frame clones, with some not included. The sample lists some 350,000 clones; over 75% were seen once. The sample comprised PBMCs or T cells enriched from blood (not recorded which). These receptors were collected from a woman under 40 who had recovered from COVID-19.

The chain links TRBV4-1 to TRBJ1-2, with no clear D. The CDR3 extends over 14 amino acids. From germline, CDR1 is MGHRA and CDR2 YSYEKL. Trimming stripped 1 base from V and 6 bases from J, with 12 bases between. Here the CDR3 reads CASSQGEGGDGYTF. CDR3 nucleotide sequence: TGCGCCAGCAGCCAAGGCGAGGGAGGTGATGGCTACACCTTC.

The chain has TRBV18 and TRBJ1-1; 8 bases fit TRBD1. CDR3 length: 15 amino acids. J gave up 5 bases and V 4 bases, and 9 bases lay outside the gene matches. CDR1 KGHSH and CDR2 LQKENI come from the germline V gene. CDR3 in amino acids: CASSRGGQAGTEAFF. CDR3 bases: TGTGCCAGCTCACGGGGGGGACAGGCGGGAACTGAAGCTTTCTTT.

V is TRBV6-2 or TRBV6-3 and J is TRBJ2-1; 7 bases fit TRBD2. Germline V gene sequence: CDR1 MNHEY, CDR2 SVGEGT. V dropped 5 bases and J dropped 4; count of bases not matched to a gene: 11. The CDR3 length is 16 residues. The CDR3 region is CASSRLGGLVYNEQFF. CDR3 nucleotides: TGTGCCAGCAGTCGGCTCGGTGGACTAGTGTACAATGAGCAGTTCTTC.

The CDR3 region has the DNA TGTGCCAGCAGCATAGAGGCCTACACCATATATTTT. It encodes CASSIEAYTIYF. The chain combines TRBV28 with TRBJ1-3; D is unclear. V lost 6 bases to trimming and J lost 8 bases, with 11 bases between them. The CDR3 length is 12 residues. The germline V gene has CDR1 MDHEN and CDR2 SYDVKM.

This chain links TRBV6-2 or TRBV6-3 with TRBJ2-5; D gene uncertain. Germline CDR1 reads MNHEY; CDR2 reads SVGEGT. With 4 bases removed from V and 5 bases from J, the gap between germline ends came to 20 bases. This CDR3 comprises 16 residues. The CDR3 DNA sequence: TGTGCCAGCAGTTCCCGAGTAGTGGAGATATCGGAGACCCAGTACTTC. It specifies CASSSRVVEISETQYF.

In regard to this clone: At one of its ends the junction is not consistent with the germline gene, which may arise from a read error. The CDR3 protein is CASSFGVRDRVF. CDR3 sequence (DNA): TGTGCCAGCAGCTTTGGTGTCCGGGACAGGGTGTTC. The rearrangement joins TRBV7-2 to TRBJ1-2; 9 bases match TRBD1. CDR3 length: 12 amino acids. In germline, CDR1 is SGHTA, CDR2 FQGNSA.

The table lists this clone with a few counts. At the DNA level, this CDR3 is encoded by other sequences in the same sample as well. The chain carries TRBV28 and TRBJ1-2; D is unresolved. V dropped 6 bases and J dropped 2 bases, with 13 bases sitting between them. CDR3 length: 14 residues. Germline CDR1 and CDR2: MDHEN and SYDVKM. The CDR3 protein is CASSLGRGNYGYTF. In nucleotides, the CDR3 is TGTGCCAGCAGCCTTGGCCGCGGGAACTATGGCTACACCTTC.

Here the CDR3 DNA reads TGTGCCACTTATGGGCAGGGTTATGGCTACACCTTC. Amino acid sequence: CATYGQGYGYTF. The rearrangement joins TRBV19 to TRBJ1-2, with D perhaps matching TRBD1 (5 bases). This CDR3 has 12 residues. From germline, CDR1 is LNHDA and CDR2 SQIVND (reference sequence). V was shortened by 10 bases and J by 5 bases, with 14 bases between the two germline ends.

As DNA, the CDR3 is TGTGCCAGCAGCCCTAACTTTTACGATACGCAGTATTTT. Its protein is CASSPNFYDTQYF. The V and J genes are TRBV11-2 and TRBJ2-3; D gene ambiguous. In germline, CDR1 is SGHAT, CDR2 FQNNGV. This CDR3 spans 13 amino acids. The V end was cut by 5 bases, the J end by 6 bases, with 12 bases between.

The genes are TRBV12-3 or TRBV12-4 and TRBJ2-7; 7 bases agree with TRBD1. The V segment lost 7 bases and the J segment 3 bases; nucleotides outside the gene matches: 3. The CDR3 is 12 amino acids. DNA of the CDR3: TGTGCCAGCATGACAGGGAGCTACGAGCAGTACTTC. Its translation is CASMTGSYEQYF.

The chain couples TRBV27 to TRBJ2-7; TRBD2 matches at 10 bases. After removal of 6 bases from V and 2 bases from J, the junction contained 4 bases not matched to a gene. The CDR3 totals 14 residues. The germline V gene has CDR1 MNHEY and CDR2 SMNVEV (reference sequence). The CDR3 sequence: CASSSSGGTYEQYF. As DNA, the CDR3 is TGTGCCAGCAGCTCTAGCGGGGGAACCTACGAGCAGTACTTC.

The genes are TRBV7-2 and TRBJ2-1; 7 bases fit TRBD1. CDR1 is SGHTA and CDR2 is FQGNSA in the germline V gene. The CDR3 has 14 residues. V lost 2 bases and J lost 4; bases outside the gene matches: 2. This CDR3 reads CASSLRGQYNEQFF. The CDR3 DNA follows: TGTGCCAGCAGCTTAAGGGGACAGTACAATGAGCAGTTCTTC.

The chain uses TRBV11-2 and TRBJ2-5, with 9 bases that match TRBD2. Germline V lookup: CDR1 SGHAT, CDR2 FQNNGV. The CDR3 has 17 residues. With 1 base clipped from V and 1 base from J, the junction kept 7 bases outside the gene matches. The DNA for the CDR3 is TGTGCCAGCAGCTTAGTTAGGCTAGCGGGGTTCCAAGAGACCCAGTACTTC. This codes for CASSLVRLAGFQETQYF.

This chain connects TRBV27 to TRBJ2-5, with 8 bases that match TRBD2. The CDR3 spans 13 residues. The J segment lost 5 bases and the V segment lost 5 bases, leaving 4 bases of the junction unmatched. Germline-derived CDR1 and CDR2 are MNHEY and SMNVEV (reference sequence). The CDR3 nucleotides read TGTGCCAGCAGTCCCGGGGGGGCGGAGACCCAGTACTTC. This encodes CASSPGGAETQYF.

The genes are TRBV5-4 and TRBJ2-2, with 14 positions matching TRBD2. Per germline, CDR1 SGHNT and CDR2 YYREEE (reference sequence). Unmatched junction bases numbered 6, after V lost 4 bases and J lost 4 bases. The CDR3 consists of 17 residues. The CDR3 nucleotides read TGTGCCAGCAGCGCCGGGACTAGCGGGGGCCTCACCGGGGAGCTGTTTTTT. This encodes CASSAGTSGGLTGELFF.